This T cell receptor beta chain is drawn from a study of T-cell memory formation after mild COVID-19. Study-wide background: Clustering of TCRs was largely donor specific.

Findings of the study overall: Within pre-infection memory, some responding clones were found, suggesting cross-reactive memory joined. Among clones peaking at day 37 in the second wave, SARS-CoV-2 specificity remained unconfirmed. While clones contracting from day 15 to 85 were balanced between CD4 and CD8, later expanders leaned CD4+.

The sample holds a few counts of this clonotype. Its antigen is undetermined. The junction departs from the called germline gene at one end, perhaps through a read error. Germline CDR1 is DFQATT and CDR2 is SNEGSKA (reference sequence). The CDR3 is 14 amino acids. TCRdb re-called the 5' RACE reads through MiXCR, storing one row per CDR3 protein. The sample records roughly 300,000 distinct CDR3 sequences, around 8% being singletons. Sequencing input: PBMCs or a T cell subset sorted from them (not recorded which). The V gene is TRBV20-1, the J gene TRBJ2-1; 8 nucleotides line up with TRBD2. The receptor comes from a man aged 18 to 29 who had mild COVID-19 (a few samples of this study predate the infection). Cell type and time point are not known. The chain's CDR3 is CSARDSRGGPREVF. In nucleotides, the CDR3 is TGCAGTGCTAGAGATTCCCGGGGGGGGCCCCGGGAGGTCTTC.